This paragraph covers one TCR beta chain sequence. As yet, its antigen is unknown. Use of 60 Vbeta and 13 Jbeta primers characterized the PCR. Measured with immunoSEQ multiplex PCR; TCRdb has only the in-frame clones, and not every one. Of 130,000 or so clones in the sample, more than 65% were seen once. V dropped 5 bases and J dropped 3; count of bases not matched to a gene: 10. This CDR3 spans 15 amino acids. The germline gives CDR1 SGHTA, CDR2 FQGNSA. This sample is drawn from a study of cytomegalovirus exposure and HLA in healthy donors. Study-level points and caveats: Earlier results showed most TCR beta V segments being productive about 87% or about 30% of the time.

The receptor's source is a male donor in good health and CMV-seropositive. This chain links TRBV7-2 with TRBJ2-7; 7 bases map to TRBD2. The specimen sequenced was PBMCs. The CDR3 DNA reads TGTGCCAGCAGCCCCCGGCTTAGCGGGTTCTACGAGCAGTACTTC. Translation: CASSPRLSGFYEQYF. Supplemented by reference TRBV7-2 and TRBJ2-7, the full variable domain reads GAGVSQSPSNKVTEKGKDVELRCDPISGHTALYWYRQSLGQGLEFLIYFQGNSAPDKSGLPSDRFSAERTGGSVSTLTIQRTQQEDSAVYLCASSPRLSGFYEQYFGPGTRLTVT.